A single sample is the source of the 11 T cell receptor beta chains below, sequenced in a study of PD-1 blockade in mismatch repair-deficient tumors. Data came from immunoSEQ multiplex PCR; TCRdb stores just in-frame clones and leaves some out. The sample contains about 68,000 clones, about 78% of which appear only once. The sequencing used peripheral blood, collected 2 weeks after starting pembrolizumab. The receptors here all came from an adult with mismatch repair-deficient cancer.

The V call is TRBV30, the J call TRBJ2-7; D unclear. In germline, CDR1 is GTSNPN, CDR2 SVGIG (reference sequence). The CDR3 totals 12 residues. This CDR3 is CACGPGFYEQYF. The DNA for the CDR3 is TGTGCATGCGGACCGGGCTTTTACGAGCAGTACTTC.

The chain combines TRBV4-1 with TRBJ2-1, with 10 positions matching TRBD1. Trimming took 0 bases from V and 4 from J; bases not matched to a gene: 6. This CDR3 is 17 amino acids long. Per germline, CDR1 MGHRA and CDR2 YSYEKL. The CDR3 DNA reads as TGCGCCAGCAGCCAAGAGGGGGACAGGGGTCCATACAATGAGCAGTTCTTC. Protein sequence: CASSQEGDRGPYNEQFF.

CDR3 loop: CASSIGRGSRDTEAFF. CDR3 sequence (DNA): TGTGCCAGTAGTATAGGTCGCGGGTCTCGTGACACTGAAGCTTTCTTT. This sequence joins TRBV19 and TRBJ1-1, with no clear D. The CDR3 spans 16 residues. Germline lookup yields CDR1 LNHDA and CDR2 SQIVND (reference sequence). V dropped 1 base and J dropped 3 bases, with 15 bases sitting between them.

The V and J genes are TRBV10-1 and TRBJ1-1, with D possibly TRBD1 on 6 matching bases. The CDR3 length is 14 residues. Germline lookup yields CDR1 WNHNN and CDR2 SYGVQD (reference sequence). V lost 3 bases, J lost 5 bases, and 13 bases lay in between. The DNA of the CDR3 is TGCGCCAGCAGTGAAGCACAGGGTGGGACTGAAGCTTTCTTT. Translated: CASSEAQGGTEAFF.

The chain uses TRBV5-1 and TRBJ2-3; D is unclear. Germline V lookup: CDR1 SGHRS, CDR2 YFSETQ. Trimming pared 2 bases from V and 2 bases from J, leaving 9 bases between. This CDR3 has 14 amino acids. The CDR3 here is CASSLQKFTDTQYF. CDR3 coding DNA: TGCGCCAGCAGCTTACAGAAATTCACAGATACGCAGTATTTT.

This clone came up a few times. The rearrangement uses TRBV5-6 and TRBJ1-4; D is unclear. Between the trimmed V and J ends, which lost 6 bases and 1 base, there was a span of 13 bases. CDR3 length: 15 residues. CDR1 is SGHDT and CDR2 is YYEEEE in the germline V gene. This CDR3 is CASTGGVQTNEKLFF. Here the CDR3 DNA reads TGTGCCAGCACCGGCGGGGTTCAAACTAATGAAAAACTGTTTTTT.

V usage is TRBV11-2 and J usage is TRBJ2-3; TRBD1 matches 7 bases. CDR3 size: 17 residues. The germline gives CDR1 SGHAT, CDR2 FQNNGV. Unmatched junction bases numbered 8, after V lost 2 bases and J lost 0 bases. DNA of the CDR3: TGTGCCAGCAGCTTACGCATACCGGGACAGAGCACAGATACGCAGTATTTT. Amino acid sequence: CASSLRIPGQSTDTQYF. The whole variable domain, filled in from reference TRBV11-2 and TRBJ2-3, reads EAGVAQSPRYKIIEKRQSVAFWCNPISGHATLYWYQQILGQGPKLLIQFQNNGVVDDSQLPKDRFSAERLKGVDSTLKIQPAKLEDSAVYLCASSLRIPGQSTDTQYFGPGTRLTVL.

J is TRBJ1-5 and V is TRBV6-1; perhaps TRBD1 as D (5 bases). The CDR3 has 14 amino acids. V lost 1 base to trimming and J lost 4 bases, with 8 bases between them. Germline V gives CDR1 MNHNS, CDR2 SASEGT. The CDR3 region is CASSEGGENQPQHF. In nucleotides, the CDR3 is TGTGCCAGCAGTGAAGGAGGGGAAAATCAGCCCCAGCATTTT.

The chain has TRBV30 and TRBJ2-5; 8 nucleotides match TRBD2. Per germline, CDR1 GTSNPN and CDR2 SVGIG (reference sequence). The CDR3 runs to 13 residues. V shed 2 bases and J 5 bases; nucleotides not matched to a gene: 4. This CDR3 reads CAWSLREDETQYF. The CDR3 nucleotides read TGTGCCTGGAGTTTGCGGGAGGATGAGACCCAGTACTTC. The full variable domain, completed using reference TRBV30 and TRBJ2-5, is SQTIHQWPATLVQPVGSPLSLECTVEGTSNPNLYWYRQAAGRGLQLLFYSVGIGQISSEVPQNLSASRPQDRQFILSSKKLLLSDSGFYLCAWSLREDETQYFGPGTRLLVL.

The chain recombines TRBV10-3 with TRBJ2-5; D may be TRBD1 or TRBD2 (5 bases each). V was shortened by 6 bases and J by 7 bases, with 15 bases between the two germline ends. Germline V gives CDR1 ENHRY, CDR2 SYGVKD. The CDR3 length is 13 residues. The CDR3 protein is CAIRGRLGLTQYF. CDR3 DNA sequence: TGTGCCATCAGGGGACGCCTGGGGTTGACCCAGTACTTC.

The V call is TRBV7-3, the J call TRBJ2-2, with no clear D. Trimming took off 1 base at V and 4 bases at J, with 7 bases between the two ends. From germline, CDR1 is SGHTA and CDR2 FQGTGA. This CDR3 is built from 14 residues. The CDR3 sequence: CASSLSWATGELFF. In nucleotides, the CDR3 is TGTGCCAGCAGCTTAAGCTGGGCCACCGGGGAGCTGTTTTTT.